Sequencing of this T cell receptor (beta chain) was carried out in a study of T cells after yellow fever vaccination. Broader study findings: Only a minor proportion of clonotypes was detected across both CD4 and CD8 compartments.

As regards this clonotype: Its target is unknown.

The authors made TCR cDNA by 5'RACE template switching, adding a universal primer site and UMIs. TCRdb independently ran MiXCR on the 5' RACE reads; one entry per CDR3 protein. The data contain about 550,000 distinct CDR3 sequences, roughly 21% of them singletons. This CDR3 has 17 amino acids. The V gene is TRBV21-1, the J gene TRBJ2-5; the table calls TRBD1, which could not be checked here. TRBV21-1 represents a pseudogene. This clonotype was obtained from a man younger than 40 who received the YFV17D yellow fever vaccine. Material: PBMCs, obtained 15 days after the yellow fever booster vaccination. CDR3 sequence: CASSKGPGTSDQETQYF. CDR3 DNA: TGTGCCAGCAGCAAAGGTCCCGGGACAAGTGACCAAGAGACCCAGTACTTC.